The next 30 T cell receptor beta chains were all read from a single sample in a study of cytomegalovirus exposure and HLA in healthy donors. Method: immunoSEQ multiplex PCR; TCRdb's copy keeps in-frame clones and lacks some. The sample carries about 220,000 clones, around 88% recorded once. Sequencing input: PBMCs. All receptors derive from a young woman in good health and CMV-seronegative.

The CDR3 protein is CASSTKLVYYEQYF. CDR3 in DNA: TGTGCCAGCAGTACGAAACTAGTATACTACGAGCAGTACTTC. This chain joins TRBV28 and TRBJ2-7, with D maybe TRBD2 (5 bases). Per germline, CDR1 MDHEN and CDR2 SYDVKM. V was shortened by 5 bases and J by 3 bases, with 14 bases between the two germline ends. The CDR3 runs 14 residues. Looking up the rest from reference TRBV28 and TRBJ2-7 gives the full variable domain: DVKVTQSSRYLVKRTGEKVFLECVQDMDHENMFWYRQDPGLGLRLIYFSYDVKMKEKGDIPEGYSVSREKKERFSLILESASTNQTSMYLCASSTKLVYYEQYFGPGTRLTVT.

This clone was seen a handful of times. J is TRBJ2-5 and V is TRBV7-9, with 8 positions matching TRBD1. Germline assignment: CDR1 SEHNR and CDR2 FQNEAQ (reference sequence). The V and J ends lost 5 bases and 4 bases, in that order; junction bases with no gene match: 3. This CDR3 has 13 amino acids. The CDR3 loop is CASSRGQGETQYF. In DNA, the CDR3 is TGTGCCAGCAGCCGAGGACAGGGAGAGACCCAGTACTTC.

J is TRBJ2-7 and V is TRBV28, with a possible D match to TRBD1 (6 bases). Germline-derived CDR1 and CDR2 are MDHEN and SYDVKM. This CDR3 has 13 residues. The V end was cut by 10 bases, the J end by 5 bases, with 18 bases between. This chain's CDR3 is CATQPTGPHEQYF. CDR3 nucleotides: TGTGCCACCCAGCCGACAGGTCCGCACGAGCAGTACTTC.

The CDR3: CASSLRLAGGVNEQFF. Here the CDR3 DNA reads TGTGCCAGCAGTCTCAGACTAGCGGGAGGAGTCAATGAGCAGTTCTTC. The V call is TRBV27, the J call TRBJ2-1; 13 bases fit TRBD2. Germline lookup yields CDR1 MNHEY and CDR2 SMNVEV (reference sequence). This CDR3 contains 16 residues. V gave up 5 bases and J gave up 6 bases; unmatched junction bases: 7.

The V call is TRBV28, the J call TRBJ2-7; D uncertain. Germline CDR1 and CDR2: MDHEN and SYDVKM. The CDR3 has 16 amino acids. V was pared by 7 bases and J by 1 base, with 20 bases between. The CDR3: CASKPIAVTESYEQYF. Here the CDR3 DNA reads TGTGCCAGCAAACCCATAGCAGTTACGGAATCCTACGAGCAGTACTTC.

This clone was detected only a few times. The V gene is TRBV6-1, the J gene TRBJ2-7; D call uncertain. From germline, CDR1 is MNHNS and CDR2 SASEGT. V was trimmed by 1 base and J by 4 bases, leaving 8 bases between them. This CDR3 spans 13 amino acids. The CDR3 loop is CASSEGSEYEQYF. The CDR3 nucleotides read TGTGCCAGCAGTGAAGGGTCCGAGTACGAGCAGTACTTC.

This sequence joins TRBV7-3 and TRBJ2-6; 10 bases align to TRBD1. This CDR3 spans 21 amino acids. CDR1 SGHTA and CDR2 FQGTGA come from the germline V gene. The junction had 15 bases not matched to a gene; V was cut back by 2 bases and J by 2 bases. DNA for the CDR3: TGTGCCAGCAGCTTACCGTTCCCCAGACAGGGGGCGCGGCCTGGGGCCAACGTCCTGACTTTC. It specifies CASSLPFPRQGARPGANVLTF.

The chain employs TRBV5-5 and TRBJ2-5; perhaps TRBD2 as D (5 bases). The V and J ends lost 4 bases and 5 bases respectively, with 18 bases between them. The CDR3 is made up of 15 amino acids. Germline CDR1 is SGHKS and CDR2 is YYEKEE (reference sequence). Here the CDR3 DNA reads TGTGCCAGCAGCCCGGGTATTGGTGAGGGCGAGACCCAGTACTTC. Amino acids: CASSPGIGEGETQYF. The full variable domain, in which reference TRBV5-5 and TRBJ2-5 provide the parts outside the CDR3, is DAGVTQSPTHLIKTRGQQVTLRCSPISGHKSVSWYQQVLGQGPQFIFQYYEKEERGRGNFPDRFSARQFPNYSSELNVNALLLGDSALYLCASSPGIGEGETQYFGPGTRLLVL.

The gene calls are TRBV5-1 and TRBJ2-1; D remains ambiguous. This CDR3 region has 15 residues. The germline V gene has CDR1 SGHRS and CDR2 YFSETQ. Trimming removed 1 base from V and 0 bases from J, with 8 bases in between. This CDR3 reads CASSLIPSSYNEQFF. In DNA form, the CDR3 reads TGCGCCAGCAGCTTGATCCCGAGCTCCTACAATGAGCAGTTCTTC.

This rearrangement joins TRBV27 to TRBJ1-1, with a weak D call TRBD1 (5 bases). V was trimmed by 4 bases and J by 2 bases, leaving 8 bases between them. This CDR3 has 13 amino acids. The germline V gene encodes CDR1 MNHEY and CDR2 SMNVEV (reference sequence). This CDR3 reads CASSWRGNTEAFF. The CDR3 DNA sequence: TGTGCCAGCAGTTGGAGGGGCAACACTGAAGCTTTCTTT.

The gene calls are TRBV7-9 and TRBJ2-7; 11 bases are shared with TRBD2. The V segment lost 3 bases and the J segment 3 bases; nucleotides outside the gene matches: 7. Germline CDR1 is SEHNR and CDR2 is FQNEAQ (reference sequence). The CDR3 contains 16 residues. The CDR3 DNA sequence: TGTGCCAGCAGCTTCCTAGCGGGAGGTCTGGACTACGAGCAGTACTTC. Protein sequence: CASSFLAGGLDYEQYF.

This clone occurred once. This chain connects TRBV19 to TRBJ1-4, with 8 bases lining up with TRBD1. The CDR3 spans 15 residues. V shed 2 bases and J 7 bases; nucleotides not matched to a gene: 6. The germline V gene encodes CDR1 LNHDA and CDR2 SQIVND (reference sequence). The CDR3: CASSILLQGAEKLFF. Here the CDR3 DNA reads TGTGCCAGTAGTATACTTCTCCAGGGGGCTGAAAAACTGTTTTTT.

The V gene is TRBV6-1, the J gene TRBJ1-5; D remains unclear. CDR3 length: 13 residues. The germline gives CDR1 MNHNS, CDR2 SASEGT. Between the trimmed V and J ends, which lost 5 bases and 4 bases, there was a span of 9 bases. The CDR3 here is CASSLSWNQPQHF. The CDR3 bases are TGTGCCAGCAGTCTTAGCTGGAATCAGCCCCAGCATTTT.

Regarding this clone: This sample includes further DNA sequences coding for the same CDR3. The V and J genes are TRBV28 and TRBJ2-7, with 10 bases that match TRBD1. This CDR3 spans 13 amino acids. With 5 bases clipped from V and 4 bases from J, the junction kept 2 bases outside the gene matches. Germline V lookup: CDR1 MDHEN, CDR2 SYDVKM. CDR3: CASSPGQGYEQYF. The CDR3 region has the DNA TGTGCCAGCAGTCCGGGACAGGGGTACGAGCAGTACTTC.

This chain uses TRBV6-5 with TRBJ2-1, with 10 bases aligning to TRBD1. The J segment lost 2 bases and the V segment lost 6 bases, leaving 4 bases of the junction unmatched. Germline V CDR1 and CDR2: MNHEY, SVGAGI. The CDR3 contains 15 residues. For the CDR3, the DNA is TGTGCCAGCAGGCGGACAGGGGGAACCTACAATGAGCAGTTCTTC. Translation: CASRRTGGTYNEQFF.

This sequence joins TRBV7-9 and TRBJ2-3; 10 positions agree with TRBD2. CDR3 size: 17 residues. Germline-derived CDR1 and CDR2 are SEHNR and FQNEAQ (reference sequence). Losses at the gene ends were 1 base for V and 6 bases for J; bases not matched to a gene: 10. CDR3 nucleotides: TGTGCCAGCAGCTTAGGAGAGCTAGCGGGAGTAGCGGATACGCAGTATTTT. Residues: CASSLGELAGVADTQYF. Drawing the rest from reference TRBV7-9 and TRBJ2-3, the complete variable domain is DTGVSQNPRHKITKRGQNVTFRCDPISEHNRLYWYRQTLGQGPEFLTYFQNEAQLEKSRLLSDRFSAERPKGSFSTLEIQRTEQGDSAMYLCASSLGELAGVADTQYFGPGTRLTVL.

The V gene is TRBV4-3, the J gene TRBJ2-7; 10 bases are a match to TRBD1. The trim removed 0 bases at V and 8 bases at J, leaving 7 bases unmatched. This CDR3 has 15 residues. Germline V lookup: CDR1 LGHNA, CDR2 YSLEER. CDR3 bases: TGCGCCAGCAGCCAAGAACCTGGGACAGGGGATAAGCAGTACTTC. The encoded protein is CASSQEPGTGDKQYF.

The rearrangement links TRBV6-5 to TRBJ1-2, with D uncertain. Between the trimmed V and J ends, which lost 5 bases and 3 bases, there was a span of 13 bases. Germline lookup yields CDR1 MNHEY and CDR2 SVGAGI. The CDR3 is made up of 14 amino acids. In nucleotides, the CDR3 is TGTGCCAGCAGTAAACAACCCCACGACTATGGCTACACCTTC. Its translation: CASSKQPHDYGYTF.

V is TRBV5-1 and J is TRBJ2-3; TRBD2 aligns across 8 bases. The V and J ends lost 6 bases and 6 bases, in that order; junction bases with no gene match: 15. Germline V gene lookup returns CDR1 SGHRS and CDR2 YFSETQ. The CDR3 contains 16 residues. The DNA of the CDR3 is TGCGCCAGCAACCCGTTAGCGGGATACCCACAGGATACGCAGTATTTT. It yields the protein CASNPLAGYPQDTQYF. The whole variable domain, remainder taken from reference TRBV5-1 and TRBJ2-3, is KAGVTQTPRYLIKTRGQQVTLSCSPISGHRSVSWYQQTPGQGLQFLFEYFSETQRNKGNFPGRFSGRQFSNSRSEMNVSTLELGDSALYLCASNPLAGYPQDTQYFGPGTRLTVL.

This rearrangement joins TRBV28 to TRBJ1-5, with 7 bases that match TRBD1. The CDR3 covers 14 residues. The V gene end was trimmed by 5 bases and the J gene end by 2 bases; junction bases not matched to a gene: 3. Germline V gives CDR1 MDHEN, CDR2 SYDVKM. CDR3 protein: CASSQQGRNQPQHF. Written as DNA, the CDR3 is TGTGCCAGCAGTCAACAGGGGCGCAATCAGCCCCAGCATTTT.

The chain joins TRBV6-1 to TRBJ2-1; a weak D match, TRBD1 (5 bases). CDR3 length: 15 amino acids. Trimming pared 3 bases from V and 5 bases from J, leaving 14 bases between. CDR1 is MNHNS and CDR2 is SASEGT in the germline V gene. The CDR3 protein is CASSEFQGRDNEQFF. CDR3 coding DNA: TGTGCCAGCAGTGAGTTCCAGGGAAGAGACAATGAGCAGTTCTTC.

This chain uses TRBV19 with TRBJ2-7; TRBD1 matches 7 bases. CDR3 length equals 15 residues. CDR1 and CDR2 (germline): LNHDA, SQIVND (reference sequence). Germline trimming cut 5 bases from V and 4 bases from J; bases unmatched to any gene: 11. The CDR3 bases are TGTGCCAGTAGTGGGGCCTCGGGACAGCTATACGAGCAGTACTTC. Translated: CASSGASGQLYEQYF.

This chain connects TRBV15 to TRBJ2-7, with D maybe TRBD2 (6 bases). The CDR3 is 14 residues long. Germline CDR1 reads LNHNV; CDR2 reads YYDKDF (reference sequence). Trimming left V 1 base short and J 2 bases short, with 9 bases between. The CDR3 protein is CATSRGTGAYEQYF. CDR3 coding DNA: TGTGCCACCAGCAGAGGCACGGGAGCCTACGAGCAGTACTTC.

The CDR3 is CASRLTSGRAEQYF. The CDR3 DNA follows: TGTGCCAGCAGGTTAACTAGCGGGAGGGCCGAGCAGTACTTC. The chain employs TRBV28 and TRBJ2-7; 13 bases fit TRBD2. J gave up 6 bases and V 6 bases, and 5 bases lay outside the gene matches. The CDR3 loop spans 14 amino acids. CDR1 MDHEN and CDR2 SYDVKM come from the germline V gene.

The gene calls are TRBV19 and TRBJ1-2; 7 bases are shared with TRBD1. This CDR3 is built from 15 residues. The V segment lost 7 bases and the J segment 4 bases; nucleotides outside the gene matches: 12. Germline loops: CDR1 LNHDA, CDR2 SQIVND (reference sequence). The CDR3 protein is CASTLEGGLAYGYTF. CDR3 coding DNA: TGTGCCAGTACTCTCGAAGGGGGCTTGGCCTATGGCTACACCTTC.

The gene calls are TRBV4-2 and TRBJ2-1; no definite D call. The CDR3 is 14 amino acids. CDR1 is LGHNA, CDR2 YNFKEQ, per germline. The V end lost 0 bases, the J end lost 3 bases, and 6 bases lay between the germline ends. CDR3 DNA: TGTGCCAGCAGCCAAGAACGAGACTACAATGAGCAGTTCTTC. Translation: CASSQERDYNEQFF.

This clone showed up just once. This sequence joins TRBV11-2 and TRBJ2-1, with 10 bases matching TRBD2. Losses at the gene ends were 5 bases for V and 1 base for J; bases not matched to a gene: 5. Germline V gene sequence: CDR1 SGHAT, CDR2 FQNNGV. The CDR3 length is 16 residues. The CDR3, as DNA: TGTGCCAGCAGCGTAAGACTAGCGGGTTCCTACAATGAGCAGTTCTTC. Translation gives CASSVRLAGSYNEQFF.

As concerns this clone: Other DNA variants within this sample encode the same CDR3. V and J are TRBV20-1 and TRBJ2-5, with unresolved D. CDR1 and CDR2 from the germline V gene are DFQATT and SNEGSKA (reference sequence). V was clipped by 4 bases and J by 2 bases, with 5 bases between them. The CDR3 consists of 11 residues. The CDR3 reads CSATSQETQYF. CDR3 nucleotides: TGCAGTGCTACCAGTCAAGAGACCCAGTACTTC.

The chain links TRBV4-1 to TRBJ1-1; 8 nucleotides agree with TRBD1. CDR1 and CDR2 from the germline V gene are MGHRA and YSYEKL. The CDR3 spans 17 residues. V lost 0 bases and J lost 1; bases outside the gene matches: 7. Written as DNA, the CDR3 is TGCGCCAGCAGCCAAGAACCATCGACAGGGGCGAACACTGAAGCTTTCTTT. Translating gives CASSQEPSTGANTEAFF.

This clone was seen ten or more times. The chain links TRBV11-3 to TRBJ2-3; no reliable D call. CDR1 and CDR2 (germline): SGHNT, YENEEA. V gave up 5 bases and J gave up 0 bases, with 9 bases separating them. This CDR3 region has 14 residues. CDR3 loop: CASSPRPSTDTQYF. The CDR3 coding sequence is TGTGCCAGCAGCCCCCGTCCGAGCACAGATACGCAGTATTTT.